These 12 T cell receptor beta chains share one sample of origin, sequenced in a study of T cell responses to AZD1222 COVID-19 vaccine. TCRdb keeps only in-frame clones here, not all; method: immunoSEQ multiplex PCR. The repertoire holds around 130,000 clones, 75% to 90% seen once, with 1.5% to 2% in the top ten. The sequenced sample was peripheral blood, obtained on day 0 of AZD1222 vaccination. The source of these receptors is an adult in good health.

This clone was found once. The chain couples TRBV6-4 to TRBJ1-1; 9 bases are a match to TRBD1. Germline lookup yields CDR1 MRHNA and CDR2 SNTAGT. V shed 5 bases and J 5 bases; nucleotides not matched to a gene: 9. The CDR3 sequence is 15 residues long. CDR3 nucleotides: TGTGCCAGCAGTCCCGCCGGGACAGGGCGGACTGAAGCTTTCTTT. This encodes CASSPAGTGRTEAFF.

The chain uses TRBV21-1 and TRBJ1-2. TRBV21-1 is a known pseudogene. The CDR3 runs to 14 residues. In DNA, the CDR3 is TGTGCCAGCACCCCCGGCGGGCGGACGTATGGCTACACCTTC. This encodes CASTPGGRTYGYTF.

V gene TRBV7-2 combines with J gene TRBJ1-2; D is uncertain. CDR3 length equals 13 residues. Germline assignment: CDR1 SGHTA and CDR2 FQGNSA. V dropped 6 bases and J dropped 4 bases, with 12 bases sitting between them. DNA of the CDR3: TGTGCCAGCAGTAACGGAGGAGGCTATGGCTACACCTTC. Encoded protein: CASSNGGGYGYTF.

The J gene is TRBJ1-2, the V gene TRBV7-9, with D possibly matching TRBD1 (5 bases). The CDR3 sequence is 14 residues long. Deletions cut 1 base from V and 7 bases from J, with 13 bases between. Germline V gene lookup returns CDR1 SEHNR and CDR2 FQNEAQ (reference sequence). The CDR3 bases are TGTGCCAGCAGCTTAGAAGGCAGGGATGTTGGCTACACCTTC. Translation gives CASSLEGRDVGYTF.

The gene calls are TRBV3-1 (or the pseudogene TRBV3-2) and TRBJ2-2; weak D call: TRBD1 (6 bases). Germline CDR1 is LGHDT and CDR2 is YNNKEL (reference sequence). With 6 bases removed from V and 5 bases from J, the gap between germline ends came to 16 bases. The CDR3 totals 15 residues. The DNA of the CDR3 is TGTGCCAGCAGGAACCACAGGGAAAGGACCGGGGAGCTGTTTTTT. Encoded protein: CASRNHRERTGELFF.

J is TRBJ1-1 and V is TRBV7-3; TRBD1 matches 10 bases. The junction had 5 bases not matched to a gene; V was cut back by 3 bases and J by 4 bases. CDR3 length: 15 residues. The germline V gene has CDR1 SGHTA and CDR2 FQGTGA. The chain's CDR3 is CASSLTGGTGTEAFF. In DNA form, the CDR3 reads TGTGCCAGCAGCTTGACAGGGGGCACTGGCACTGAAGCTTTCTTT.

Only one count was recorded for this clone. V is TRBV6-2 or TRBV6-3 and J is TRBJ1-1; D unclear. The CDR3 is 15 residues long. V was cut by 0 bases and J by 0 bases, with 8 bases left in between. Germline V gene lookup returns CDR1 MNHEY and CDR2 SVGEGT. The CDR3 reads CASSYSTRMNTEAFF. The CDR3 region has the DNA TGTGCCAGCAGTTACTCGACCAGGATGAACACTGAAGCTTTCTTT.

This chain links TRBV13 with TRBJ1-2; 8 positions match TRBD1. Losses at the gene ends were 4 bases for V and 5 bases for J; bases not matched to a gene: 3. CDR3 length: 13 amino acids. In germline, CDR1 is PRHDT, CDR2 FYEKMQ (reference sequence). This CDR3 is CASSSDRVYGYTF. Here the CDR3 DNA reads TGTGCCAGCAGCTCGGACAGGGTTTATGGCTACACCTTC.

This sequence joins TRBV10-1 and TRBJ2-3, with D possibly TRBD2 on 5 matching bases. The CDR3 totals 14 residues. Per germline, CDR1 WNHNN and CDR2 SYGVQD (reference sequence). The germline V and J ends were trimmed by 5 bases and 8 bases, with 17 bases remaining between them. The CDR3 loop reads CASSLTSGLGTQYF. The CDR3 DNA sequence: TGCGCCAGCAGTTTAACTTCGGGGTTGGGTACGCAGTATTTT.

The genes are TRBV7-3 and TRBJ2-1, with D maybe TRBD1 (8 bases). V gave up 3 bases and J gave up 0 bases, with 15 bases separating them. Germline V gene sequence: CDR1 SGHTA, CDR2 FQGTGA. The CDR3 is 17 residues long. CDR3 sequence: CASSFGGTGSSYNEQFF. The CDR3 DNA sequence: TGTGCCAGCAGCTTCGGGGGGACAGGTTCCTCCTACAATGAGCAGTTCTTC.

The rearrangement links TRBV11-2 to TRBJ1-2, with 12 positions matching TRBD1. The CDR3 sequence is 14 residues long. V shed 5 bases, J shed 6 bases, and the junction held 4 bases outside the gene matches. Germline V gene lookup returns CDR1 SGHAT and CDR2 FQNNGV. CDR3 bases: TGTGCCAGCAGCCAGGGACAGGGGGCAAATGGCTACACCTTC. Translation gives CASSQGQGANGYTF.

CDR3 bases: TGCAGCGTTGACGAGACAGGGCGGAATGAGCAGTTCTTC. Amino acid sequence: CSVDETGRNEQFF. The rearrangement links TRBV29-1 to TRBJ2-1; the match to TRBD1 covers 7 bases. The trim removed 3 bases at V and 7 bases at J, leaving 6 bases unmatched. Germline V gene sequence: CDR1 SQVTM, CDR2 ANQGSEA. This CDR3 spans 13 amino acids.